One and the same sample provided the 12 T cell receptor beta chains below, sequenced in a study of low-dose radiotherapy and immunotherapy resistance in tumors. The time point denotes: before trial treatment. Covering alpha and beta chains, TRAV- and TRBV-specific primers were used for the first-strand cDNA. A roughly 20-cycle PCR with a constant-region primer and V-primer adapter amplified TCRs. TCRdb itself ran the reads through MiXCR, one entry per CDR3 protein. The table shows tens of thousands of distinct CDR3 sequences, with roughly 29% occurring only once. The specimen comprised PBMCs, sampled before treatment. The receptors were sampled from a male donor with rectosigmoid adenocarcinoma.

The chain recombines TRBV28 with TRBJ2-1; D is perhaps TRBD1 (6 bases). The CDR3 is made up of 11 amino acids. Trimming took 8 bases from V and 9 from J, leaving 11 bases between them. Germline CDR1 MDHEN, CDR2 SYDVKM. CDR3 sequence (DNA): TGTGCCAGCTACAGGGCGCCTGAGCAGTTCTTC. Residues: CASYRAPEQFF.

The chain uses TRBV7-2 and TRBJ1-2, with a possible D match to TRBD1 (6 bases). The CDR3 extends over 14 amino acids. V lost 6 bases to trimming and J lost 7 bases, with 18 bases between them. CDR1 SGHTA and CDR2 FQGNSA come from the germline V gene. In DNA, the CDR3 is TGTGCCAGCAGTTTGGGATGGGGGGGCTCTGGCTACACCTTC. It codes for CASSLGWGGSGYTF.

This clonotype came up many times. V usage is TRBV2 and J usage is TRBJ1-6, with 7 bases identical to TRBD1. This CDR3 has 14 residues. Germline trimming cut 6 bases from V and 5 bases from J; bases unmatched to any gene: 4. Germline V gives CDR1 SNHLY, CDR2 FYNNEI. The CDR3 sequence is CASSRTGNNSPLHF. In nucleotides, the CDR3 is TGTGCCAGCAGCCGGACAGGAAATAATTCACCCCTCCACTTT.

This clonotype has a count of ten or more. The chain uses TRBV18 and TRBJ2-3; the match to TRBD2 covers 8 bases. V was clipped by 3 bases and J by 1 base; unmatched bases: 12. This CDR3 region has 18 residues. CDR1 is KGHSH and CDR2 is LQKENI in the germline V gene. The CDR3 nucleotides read TGTGCCAGCTCACCTATCTCCCCCAGCGGGAGTGGCACAGATACGCAGTATTTT. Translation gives CASSPISPSGSGTDTQYF.

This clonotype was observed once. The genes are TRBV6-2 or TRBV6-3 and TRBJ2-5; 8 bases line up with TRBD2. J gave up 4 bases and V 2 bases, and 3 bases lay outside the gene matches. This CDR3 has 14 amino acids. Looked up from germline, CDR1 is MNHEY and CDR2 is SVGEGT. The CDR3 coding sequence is TGTGCCAGCAGTTACACTAGCGGCGGAGAGACCCAGTACTTC. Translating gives CASSYTSGGETQYF.

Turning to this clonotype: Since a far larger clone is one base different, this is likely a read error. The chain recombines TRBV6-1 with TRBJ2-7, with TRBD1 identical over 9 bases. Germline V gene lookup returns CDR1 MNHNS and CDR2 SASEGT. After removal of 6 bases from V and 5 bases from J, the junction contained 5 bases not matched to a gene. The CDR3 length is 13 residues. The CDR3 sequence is CASRYDRGNEQYF. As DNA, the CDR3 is TGTGCCAGCAGATACGACAGGGGGAACGAGCAGTACTTC.

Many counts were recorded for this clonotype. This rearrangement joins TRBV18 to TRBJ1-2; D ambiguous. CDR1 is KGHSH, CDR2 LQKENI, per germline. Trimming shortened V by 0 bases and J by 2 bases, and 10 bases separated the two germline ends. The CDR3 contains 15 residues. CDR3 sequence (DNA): TGTGCCAGCTCACCACCGTTGGGGTGGAACTATGGCTACACCTTC. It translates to CASSPPLGWNYGYTF.

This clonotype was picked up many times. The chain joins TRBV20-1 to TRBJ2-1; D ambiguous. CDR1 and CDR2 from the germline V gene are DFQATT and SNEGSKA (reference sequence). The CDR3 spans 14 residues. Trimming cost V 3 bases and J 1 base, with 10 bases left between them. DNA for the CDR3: TGCAGTGCTAGTCCGGTAGTTTCCTACAATGAGCAGTTCTTC. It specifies CSASPVVSYNEQFF.

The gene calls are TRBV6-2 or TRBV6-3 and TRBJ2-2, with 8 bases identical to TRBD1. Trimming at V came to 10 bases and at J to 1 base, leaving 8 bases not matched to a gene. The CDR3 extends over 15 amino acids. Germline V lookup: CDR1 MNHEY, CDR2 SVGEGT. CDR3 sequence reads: CAIKTGTGNTGELFF. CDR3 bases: TGTGCCATCAAGACCGGGACAGGGAACACCGGGGAGCTGTTTTTT.

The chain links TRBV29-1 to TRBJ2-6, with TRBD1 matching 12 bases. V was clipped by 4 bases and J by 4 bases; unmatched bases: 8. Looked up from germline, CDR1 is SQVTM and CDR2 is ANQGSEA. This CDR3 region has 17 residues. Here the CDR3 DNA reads TGCAGCGTTGCCGGGACAGGGGGCGTTTCAGGGGCCAACGTCCTGACTTTC. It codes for CSVAGTGGVSGANVLTF.

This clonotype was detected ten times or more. The CDR3 DNA follows: TGTGCCAGCAGTTTCACTAGCGGGCCCCCCCCGAACACCGGGGAGCTGTTTTTT. Translation gives CASSFTSGPPPNTGELFF. V and J are TRBV27 and TRBJ2-2; 9 nucleotides match TRBD2. From germline, CDR1 is MNHEY and CDR2 SMNVEV (reference sequence). The CDR3 sequence is 18 residues long. V lost 3 bases, J lost 0 bases, and 8 bases stayed unmatched.

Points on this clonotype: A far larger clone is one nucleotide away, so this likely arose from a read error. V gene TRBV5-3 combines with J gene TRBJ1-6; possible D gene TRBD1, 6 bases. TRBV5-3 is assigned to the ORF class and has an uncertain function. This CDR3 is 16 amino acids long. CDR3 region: CASSLLGQWAGSPLHF. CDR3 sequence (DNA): TGTGCCAGCAGCTTGCTCGGACAGTGGGCAGGCTCACCCCTCCACTTT.